This TCR beta chain was profiled in a study of OX40 agonist ivuxolimab in advanced cancers. Study as a whole: It was ivuxolimab, an agonistic anti-OX40 (CD134) antibody, that patients were treated with. Study-wide results and caveats: It was not determined which antigens were specifically recognized by the peripheral T cells that had undergone clonal expansion. The average count of expanded clones was higher among CD8+ T cells than among CD4+. Among the least clonally expanded were partial responders at 0.1-3.0 mg/kg.

Data came from immunoSEQ multiplex PCR; TCRdb stores just in-frame clones and leaves some out. The sample lists about 58,000 clones; 88% were seen once. Germline CDR1 reads SEHNR; CDR2 reads FQNEAQ (reference sequence). Trimming took 5 bases from V and 1 from J, leaving 14 bases between them. This CDR3 region has 15 residues. To note about this clone: What it recognizes is unknown.

The receptor was isolated from an adult with an advanced solid tumor such as melanoma, head and neck, liver or kidney cancer. Sequenced here: CD4+ or CD8+ T cells sorted from blood, sampled in a trial of the OX40 agonist ivuxolimab. This rearrangement joins TRBV7-9 to TRBJ1-1; TRBD1 is a possible D gene (5 bases). The chain's CDR3 is CASSPSGRSNTEAFF. Written as DNA, the CDR3 is TGTGCCAGCAGCCCCTCAGGGCGGTCGAACACTGAAGCTTTCTTT.